Reported below is one T cell receptor (beta chain). The antigen it recognizes is unknown. No base quality information exists; no much larger clone differs at one position. Trimming costs V 0 bases and J 9 bases, and their ends lie 9 bases apart. From the germline V gene (reference sequence), CDR1 is LGHDT and CDR2 is YNNKEL. There are 13 amino acids in the CDR3, from cysteine to phenylalanine inclusive. CDR3 DNA only is kept here, 39 bases in frame from base 1. Peripheral blood CD8+ and CD4+ T cells from healthy donors, Susac syndrome patients and multiple sclerosis patients were profiled by high-throughput TCR beta sequencing. Treatment-naive patients with stable or active relapsing-remitting disease fulfilling revised McDonald criteria were used as multiple sclerosis controls. CD8+ TEMRA cells were enriched by FACS, while bulk CD8+ and CD4+ T cells were purified by magnetic negative isolation. Blood was drawn into EDTA tubes, processed within 24 hours, and PBMCs were isolated by density gradient centrifugation. PBMCs intended for TCR sequencing were cryopreserved in liquid nitrogen and thawed later in a water bath at 37 degrees C. Purity of sorted or isolated CD4+, CD8+ and CD8+ TEMRA cells was at least 90%.

The data originate from a study of CD8 T cells in Susac syndrome (dated by TCRdb to between 2018 and 2020). About the study as a whole: The study used repertoire sequencing to test whether antigen drove CD8+ T cell activation and differentiation in Susac syndrome.

What the study reported, not specific to this receptor: The number of individuals in the TCR sequencing and HLA analysis was recognized as being relatively small.

RNA was extracted with the RNeasy kit and about 0.45 to 1 ug was reverse transcribed using random hexamers. The immunoSEQ multiplex PCR assay, which covers 54 Vbeta and 13 Jbeta segments, was used to amplify TCR beta CDR3 regions. To correct PCR amplification bias, a synthetic template baseline was used for both primer optimization and computational correction. In the original analysis: Reads were annotated to V, D and J genes according to IMGT and were analyzed with immunoSEQ Analyzer, with only productive sequences retained. To calculate clonality, Shannon entropy was normalized by log2 of the number of productive unique sequences and then subtracted from one. Public and private clones were assessed among the 100 most prevalent clones of each patient and control. Clones were defined as Susac-specific if absent from the healthy and MS cohorts, from under 1,200 published viral clones and from other ImmuneACCESS disease sequences. The public reads were reanalyzed by TCRdb: fastp trimming at Q25, MiXCR alignment, in-frame beta chains only. Here each entry gathers all rows of one CDR3 protein and keeps the most common genes and DNA. TCRdb's processing, not the study's, gives the V and J calls here. The sample table contains a few hundred thousand distinct CDR3 sequences; only one count was recorded for just under 95% of them. The leading ten clones occupy just over 0.08% of the sample.

This receptor was identified in a human donor with multiple sclerosis. The material sequenced was CD4+ T cells from PBMCs. The chain is made from TRBV3-1 and TRBJ1-5; no D segment can be confidently identified. The nucleotide sequence is given as TGTGCCAGCAGCCAAGAGGGCGGAGGGCCCCAGCATTTT. This yields the protein CASSQEGGGPQHF.